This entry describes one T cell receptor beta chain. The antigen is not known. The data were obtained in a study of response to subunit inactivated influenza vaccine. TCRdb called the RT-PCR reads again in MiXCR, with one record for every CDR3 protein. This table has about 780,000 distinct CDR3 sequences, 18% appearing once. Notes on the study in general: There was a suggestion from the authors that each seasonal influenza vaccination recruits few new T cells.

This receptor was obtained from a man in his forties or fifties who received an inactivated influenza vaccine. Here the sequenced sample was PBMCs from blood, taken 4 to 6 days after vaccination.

Here the CDR3 reads CSARISAGGYSGNQPQHF. In DNA, the CDR3 is TGCAGTGCTAGAATTTCTGCAGGGGGATATTCGGGCAATCAGCCCCAGCATTTT. The gene calls are TRBV20-1 and TRBJ1-5; 7 nucleotides line up with TRBD1. Per germline, CDR1 DFQATT and CDR2 SNEGSKA (reference sequence). J gave up 2 bases and V 2 bases, and 15 bases lay outside the gene matches. The CDR3 totals 18 residues.